The rows below give T cell receptor beta chains drawn from one sample of a study of blood T cell repertoires in COVID-19. Here immunoSEQ multiplex PCR was the method, and the copy in TCRdb shows in-frame clones only, minus some. The table has fewer than 90,000 clones, just under 85% seen once; the top ten hold about 35%. The sequencing input was peripheral blood. The receptors shown here come from a man aged 70-80 years with acute or convalescent COVID-19. Both conserved end residues are part of each CDR3. The order of the fields is CDR3 DNA, CDR3 protein, CDR3 length, clone size, J gene, V gene, D gene. A D gene is named only where the DNA matches it firmly. Only some rows state a clone size, as once, few, many or a class for expanded clones.

DNA: TGTGCCAGCAGTTACTCGCGGACAGGATTCAGGACTGAAGCTTTCTTT; CDR3: CASSYSRTGFRTEAFF; length: 16; size: NA; J: TRBJ1-1; V: TRBV6-5; D: TRBD1
DNA: TGCGCCAGCAGCCAAGATCGGCGGGGGGGGGTAACAGATACGCAGTATTTT; CDR3: CASSQDRRGGVTDTQYF; length: 17; size: once; J: TRBJ2-3; V: TRBV4-1; D: TRBD2
DNA: TGTGCCAGCAGCACGGCTAACTATGGCTACACCTTC; CDR3: CASSTANYGYTF; length: 12; size: NA; J: TRBJ1-2; V: TRBV11-2; D: NA
DNA: TGTGCCAGTAGTACCCGGACTAGCGGGGGGTACAATGAGCAGTTCTTC; CDR3: CASSTRTSGGYNEQFF; length: 16; size: NA; J: TRBJ2-1; V: TRBV19; D: TRBD2
DNA: TGTGCCAGCAGCTTAATCAGAGGGTCTGGAAACACCATATATTTT; CDR3: CASSLIRGSGNTIYF; length: 15; size: NA; J: TRBJ1-3; V: TRBV11-2; D: NA
DNA: TGTGCCAGCAGAACAGGGAACACCGGGGAGCTGTTTTTT; CDR3: CASRTGNTGELFF; length: 13; size: few; J: TRBJ2-2; V: TRBV12-3/TRBV12-4; D: NA
DNA: TGTGCCAGCAGCCCGCGTGCGACCTACGAGCAGTACTTC; CDR3: CASSPRATYEQYF; length: 13; size: once; J: TRBJ2-7; V: TRBV5-4; D: NA
DNA: TGTGCCAGCAGTTTATCGTTTAGGGGCTCGTTGGCGCCCCAGCATTTT; CDR3: CASSLSFRGSLAPQHF; length: 16; size: NA; J: TRBJ1-5; V: TRBV27; D: NA
DNA: TGTGCCAGCAGTCTCCTAGGGGTTGGACAGGTCGATGGCTACACCTTC; CDR3: CASSLLGVGQVDGYTF; length: 16; size: NA; J: TRBJ1-2; V: TRBV28; D: TRBD1
DNA: TGTGCCTCCTCCACTAGCGGGAGTGGCATTCAGTACTTC; CDR3: CASSTSGSGIQYF; length: 13; size: once; J: TRBJ2-4; V: TRBV30; D: TRBD2
DNA: TGTGCCAGCAGCAACACAGATACGCAGTATTTT; CDR3: CASSNTDTQYF; length: 11; size: NA; J: TRBJ2-3; V: TRBV12-3/TRBV12-4; D: NA
DNA: TGCGCCAGCAGCAGACGATGGACTAGCAAGAGCTCCTACAATGAGCAGTTCTTC; CDR3: CASSRRWTSKSSYNEQFF; length: 18; size: NA; J: TRBJ2-1; V: TRBV5-1; D: TRBD2
DNA: TGTGCCAGCAGTCGGACAGGGATTGAAGCTTTCTTT; CDR3: CASSRTGIEAFF; length: 12; size: once; J: TRBJ1-1; V: TRBV6-2/TRBV6-3; D: TRBD1
DNA: TGTGCCAGCAGCGCGACAGGGCCGAGCTCTGGGGCCAACGTCCTGACTTTC; CDR3: CASSATGPSSGANVLTF; length: 17; size: once; J: TRBJ2-6; V: TRBV5-4; D: TRBD1
DNA: TGTGCCAGCAGTTCCCCCTTGTTAGCTTTCTTT; CDR3: CASSSPLLAFF; length: 11; size: NA; J: TRBJ1-1; V: TRBV28; D: NA
DNA: TGCGCCAGCGGGATGACAGGGACGGCAACTAATGAAAAACTGTTTTTT; CDR3: CASGMTGTATNEKLFF; length: 16; size: NA; J: TRBJ1-4; V: TRBV5-1; D: TRBD1
DNA: TGTGCCAGCAGTAGCGGAGATACGCAGTATTTT; CDR3: CASSSGDTQYF; length: 11; size: once; J: TRBJ2-3; V: TRBV2; D: NA
DNA: TGTGCCAGCAGCGATCAGGGGCTGATGAACACTGAAGCTTTCTTT; CDR3: CASSDQGLMNTEAFF; length: 15; size: NA; J: TRBJ1-1; V: TRBV3-1/TRBV3-2; D: NA
DNA: TGTGCCAGCAGACTTTATAGCGGGAGTACGCAGTATTTT; CDR3: CASRLYSGSTQYF; length: 13; size: once; J: TRBJ2-3; V: TRBV6-5; D: TRBD2
DNA: TGTGCCAGCTCACCCCTCGGCGGTAATTCGCACAATGAGCAGTTCTTC; CDR3: CASSPLGGNSHNEQFF; length: 16; size: once; J: TRBJ2-1; V: TRBV18; D: NA
DNA: TGTGCCATCAGTGATAGCGGGGGCCCAAATCAGCCCCAGCATTTT; CDR3: CAISDSGGPNQPQHF; length: 15; size: once; J: TRBJ1-5; V: TRBV10-3; D: NA
DNA: TGTGCCAGCAGCCAAACAGGGACCAATTCACCCCTCCACTTT; CDR3: CASSQTGTNSPLHF; length: 14; size: NA; J: TRBJ1-6; V: TRBV3-1/TRBV3-2; D: NA
DNA: TGTGCCAGCAGCGACCTAGCGGGGGGGAACACAGATACGCAGTATTTT; CDR3: CASSDLAGGNTDTQYF; length: 16; size: few; J: TRBJ2-3; V: TRBV7-3; D: TRBD2
DNA: TGCGCCAGCAGTCTTTCTGCTGGGACAGTCTACGAGCAGTACTTC; CDR3: CASSLSAGTVYEQYF; length: 15; size: NA; J: TRBJ2-7; V: TRBV23-1; D: TRBD1
DNA: TGTGCCAGCAGTGACGCGACGCCCCTTAAGCGGGCGACCTCCTACGAGCAGTACTTC; CDR3: CASSDATPLKRATSYEQYF; length: 19; size: NA; J: TRBJ2-7; V: TRBV2; D: NA
DNA: TGTGCCAGCAGCTTTGGGCTTTACAATGAGCAGTTCTTC; CDR3: CASSFGLYNEQFF; length: 13; size: once; J: TRBJ2-1; V: TRBV7-2; D: NA
DNA: TGTGCCAGCAGTTATCAGGGCAGGGGAGTTGTGAACACTGAAGCTTTCTTT; CDR3: CASSYQGRGVVNTEAFF; length: 17; size: NA; J: TRBJ1-1; V: TRBV6-2/TRBV6-3; D: NA
DNA: TGTGCCAGCAGTTTTTCTTCCTACCCCAATCAGCCCCAGCATTTT; CDR3: CASSFSSYPNQPQHF; length: 15; size: NA; J: TRBJ1-5; V: TRBV27; D: NA
DNA: TGTGCCAGCAACCGGGTCTACACCGGGGAGCTGTTTTTT; CDR3: CASNRVYTGELFF; length: 13; size: once; J: TRBJ2-2; V: TRBV5-8; D: NA
DNA: TGCGCCAGCAGCTTAACGGGGGGTGGCTACACCTTC; CDR3: CASSLTGGGYTF; length: 12; size: NA; J: TRBJ1-2; V: TRBV4-1; D: NA
DNA: TGTGCCAGCAGCCCGGACAGTACTCAGCCCCAGCATTTT; CDR3: CASSPDSTQPQHF; length: 13; size: NA; J: TRBJ1-5; V: TRBV16; D: NA
DNA: TGTGCCAGCAGCTTGAGTACAGATACGCAGTATTTT; CDR3: CASSLSTDTQYF; length: 12; size: NA; J: TRBJ2-3; V: TRBV11-3; D: NA
DNA: TGTGCCACCACCGGGAGGTCCGCCTACAATGAGCAGTTCTTC; CDR3: CATTGRSAYNEQFF; length: 14; size: NA; J: TRBJ2-1; V: TRBV10-3; D: TRBD2
DNA: TGTGCCAGCTCCCAGGGGAATAGCAATCAGCCCCAGCATTTT; CDR3: CASSQGNSNQPQHF; length: 14; size: NA; J: TRBJ1-5; V: TRBV18; D: NA